This is a list of T cell receptor beta chains from one sample in a study of chemoradiotherapy in HPV16-positive cancers. Only in-frame clones appear in the TCRdb table, and some are missing; sequencing was by immunoSEQ multiplex PCR. The data show about 12,000 clones, roughly 89% seen once. The sequences come from blood, collected from a patient who underwent chemoradiotherapy. The receptor set was obtained from a human donor with HPV-associated anogenital cancer. Each CDR3 is given with its conserved first and last residue. The D gene is left open where the match is weak. For some rows the clone size is stated as once, few or many, or as a class when expanded; others skip it.

j_gene: TRBJ1-2; v_gene: TRBV29-1; d_gene: -; abundance: few; CDR3aa: CSATRGTYGYTF; CDR3nt: TGCAGCGCCACCAGGGGTACCTATGGCTACACCTTC
j_gene: TRBJ1-5; v_gene: TRBV19; d_gene: TRBD1; abundance: -; CDR3aa: CASSRTGQTYNQPQHF; CDR3nt: TGTGCCAGTAGTAGAACGGGACAGACGTACAATCAGCCCCAGCATTTT
j_gene: TRBJ1-1; v_gene: TRBV19; d_gene: -; abundance: -; CDR3aa: CASSLQSSVTEAFF; CDR3nt: TGTGCCAGTAGTTTACAGTCCTCGGTGACTGAAGCTTTCTTT
j_gene: TRBJ2-5; v_gene: TRBV27; d_gene: TRBD2; abundance: -; CDR3aa: CASSSSGWGSGRRGETQYF; CDR3nt: TGTGCCAGCAGCTCCTCGGGATGGGGTAGCGGGAGACGGGGAGAGACCCAGTACTTC
j_gene: TRBJ2-3; v_gene: TRBV7-9; d_gene: -; abundance: -; CDR3aa: CASSFEQEGDTQYF; CDR3nt: TGTGCCAGCAGCTTTGAACAGGAGGGGGATACGCAGTATTTT
j_gene: TRBJ2-3; v_gene: TRBV7-3; d_gene: -; abundance: -; CDR3aa: CASSLTGEGTDTQYF; CDR3nt: TGTGCCAGCAGCTTAACGGGAGAGGGAACAGATACGCAGTATTTT
j_gene: TRBJ2-5; v_gene: TRBV18; d_gene: -; abundance: -; CDR3aa: CASSQGFQETQYF; CDR3nt: TGTGCCAGCTCACAGGGGTTCCAAGAGACCCAGTACTTC
j_gene: TRBJ1-2; v_gene: TRBV7-9; d_gene: -; abundance: -; CDR3aa: CASSLANYGYTF; CDR3nt: TGTGCCAGCAGCTTAGCCAACTATGGCTACACCTTC
j_gene: TRBJ2-4; v_gene: TRBV27; d_gene: -; abundance: -; CDR3aa: CASSTGEANIQYF; CDR3nt: TGTGCCAGCAGTACAGGGGAGGCAAACATTCAGTACTTC
j_gene: TRBJ2-1; v_gene: TRBV11-2; d_gene: -; abundance: -; CDR3aa: CASSLDRGTGYEQFF; CDR3nt: TGTGCCAGCAGCTTAGATAGGGGGACCGGCTATGAGCAGTTCTTC
j_gene: TRBJ1-3; v_gene: TRBV6-5; d_gene: -; abundance: -; CDR3aa: CASRAPHSGNTIYF; CDR3nt: TGTGCCAGCAGGGCCCCACACTCTGGAAACACCATATATTTT
j_gene: TRBJ1-2; v_gene: TRBV7-2; d_gene: TRBD1; abundance: once; CDR3aa: CASSLRAGGLYGYTF; CDR3nt: TGTGCCAGCAGCTTAAGGGCAGGGGGCCTCTATGGCTACACCTTC
j_gene: TRBJ2-7; v_gene: TRBV6-1; d_gene: -; abundance: medium-sized; CDR3aa: CASSEESTYEQYF; CDR3nt: TGTGCCAGCAGTGAAGAGAGTACCTACGAGCAGTACTTC
j_gene: TRBJ1-2; v_gene: TRBV7-8; d_gene: -; abundance: -; CDR3aa: CASSLAGRENYGYTF; CDR3nt: TGTGCCAGCAGCTTAGCGGGCAGAGAAAACTATGGCTACACCTTC